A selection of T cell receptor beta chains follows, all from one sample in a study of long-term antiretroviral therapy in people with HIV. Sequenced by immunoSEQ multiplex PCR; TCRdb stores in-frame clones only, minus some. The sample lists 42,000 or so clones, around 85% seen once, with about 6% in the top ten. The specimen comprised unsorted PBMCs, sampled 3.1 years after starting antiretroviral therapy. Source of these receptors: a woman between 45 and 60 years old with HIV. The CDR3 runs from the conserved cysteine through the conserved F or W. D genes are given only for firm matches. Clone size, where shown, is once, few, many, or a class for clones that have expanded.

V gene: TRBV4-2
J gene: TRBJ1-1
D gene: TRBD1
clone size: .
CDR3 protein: CASSHPPGTGAFF
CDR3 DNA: TGTGCCAGCAGCCATCCCCCCGGGACAGGTGCTTTCTTT

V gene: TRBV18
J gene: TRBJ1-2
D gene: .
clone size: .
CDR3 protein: CASSPLGGRANYGYTF
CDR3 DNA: TGTGCCAGCTCACCCCTGGGGGGGCGAGCTAACTATGGCTACACCTTC

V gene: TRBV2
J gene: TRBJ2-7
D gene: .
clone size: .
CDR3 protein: CASSQQRGGQYF
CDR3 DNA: TGTGCCAGCAGCCAACAAAGGGGAGGGCAGTACTTC

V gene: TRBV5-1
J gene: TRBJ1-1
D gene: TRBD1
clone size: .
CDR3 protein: CASSLSGSLGQGEFRNTEAFF
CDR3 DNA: TGCGCCAGCAGCTTGTCGGGTTCACTGGGACAGGGGGAATTCCGGAACACTGAAGCTTTCTTT

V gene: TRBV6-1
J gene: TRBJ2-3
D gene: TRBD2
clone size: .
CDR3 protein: CASSGLAGFTDTQYF
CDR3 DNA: TGTGCCAGCAGTGGACTAGCGGGGTTCACAGATACGCAGTATTTT

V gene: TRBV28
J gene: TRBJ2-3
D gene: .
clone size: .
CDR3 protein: CAIRGGGAGTDTQYF
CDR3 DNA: TGTGCCATCAGAGGAGGGGGGGCCGGCACAGATACGCAGTATTTT

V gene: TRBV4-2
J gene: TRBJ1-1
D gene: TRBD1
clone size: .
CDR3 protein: CASSQETQTGKAFF
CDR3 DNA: TGTGCCAGCAGCCAAGAAACCCAGACAGGGAAAGCTTTCTTT

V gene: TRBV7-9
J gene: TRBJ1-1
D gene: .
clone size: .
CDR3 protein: CASSRRMNTEAFF
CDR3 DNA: TGTGCCAGCAGCCGACGGATGAACACTGAAGCTTTCTTT

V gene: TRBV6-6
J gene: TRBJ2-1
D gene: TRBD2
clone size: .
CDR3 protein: CASSQLAGGKNEQFF
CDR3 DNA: TGTGCCAGCAGCCAGCTAGCGGGGGGAAAAAATGAGCAGTTCTTC

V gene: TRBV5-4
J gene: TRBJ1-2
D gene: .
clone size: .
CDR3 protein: CASRSGPWANYGYTF
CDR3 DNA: TGTGCCAGCAGATCGGGACCCTGGGCTAACTATGGCTACACCTTC

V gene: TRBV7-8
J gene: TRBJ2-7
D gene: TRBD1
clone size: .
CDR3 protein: CASSTRTGVYEQYF
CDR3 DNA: TGTGCCAGCAGCACAAGGACAGGGGTCTACGAGCAGTACTTC

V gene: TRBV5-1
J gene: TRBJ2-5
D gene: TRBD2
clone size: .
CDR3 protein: CASSLEFQSGGAKETQYF
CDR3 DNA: TGCGCCAGCAGCTTGGAGTTTCAGAGCGGGGGGGCCAAGGAGACCCAGTACTTC

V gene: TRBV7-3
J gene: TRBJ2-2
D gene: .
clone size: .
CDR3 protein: CASSLTLNTGELFF
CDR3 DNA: TGTGCCAGCAGCTTGACTTTGAACACCGGGGAGCTGTTTTTT

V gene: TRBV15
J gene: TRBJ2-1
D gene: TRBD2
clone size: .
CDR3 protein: CATSSVAGGAYNEQFF
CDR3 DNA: TGTGCCACCAGCAGTGTCGCGGGGGGCGCCTACAATGAGCAGTTCTTC

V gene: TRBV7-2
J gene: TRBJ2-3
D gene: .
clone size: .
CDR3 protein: CASSLEAREADTQYF
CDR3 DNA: TGTGCCAGCAGCTTAGAGGCCAGGGAGGCAGATACGCAGTATTTT

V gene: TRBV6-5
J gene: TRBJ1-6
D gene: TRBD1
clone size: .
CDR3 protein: CASSYGRGLNSPLHF
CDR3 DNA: TGTGCCAGCAGTTACGGCAGGGGGTTAAATTCACCCCTCCACTTT

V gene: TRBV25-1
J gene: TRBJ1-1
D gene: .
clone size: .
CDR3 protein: CASSEWRSPQGDTEAFF
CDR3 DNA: TGTGCCAGCAGTGAATGGCGGTCCCCCCAAGGGGACACTGAAGCTTTCTTT

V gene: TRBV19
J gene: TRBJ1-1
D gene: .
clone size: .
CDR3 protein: CASSISSYSMNTEAFF
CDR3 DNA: TGTGCCAGTAGTATATCGTCTTACAGCATGAACACTGAAGCTTTCTTT

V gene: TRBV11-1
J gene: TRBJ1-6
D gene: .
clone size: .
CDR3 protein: CASREDSSYNSPLHF
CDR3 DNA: TGTGCCAGCCGGGAGGATAGCTCCTATAATTCACCCCTCCACTTT

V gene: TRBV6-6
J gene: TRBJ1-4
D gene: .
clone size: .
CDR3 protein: CASSYSRGGFVEKLFF
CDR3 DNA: TGTGCCAGCAGTTACTCCAGGGGAGGGTTCGTTGAAAAACTGTTTTTT

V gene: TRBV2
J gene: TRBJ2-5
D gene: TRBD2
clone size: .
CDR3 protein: CASSIRTSGGGETQYF
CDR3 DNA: TGTGCCAGCAGTATTCGGACTAGCGGGGGGGGTGAGACCCAGTACTTC

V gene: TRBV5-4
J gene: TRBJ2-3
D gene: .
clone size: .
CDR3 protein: CASSPDLGETDTQYF
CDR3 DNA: TGTGCCAGCAGCCCCGATTTGGGTGAAACAGATACGCAGTATTTT

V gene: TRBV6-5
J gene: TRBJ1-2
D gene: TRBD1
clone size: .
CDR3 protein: CASTQGQGAGYTF
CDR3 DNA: TGTGCCAGCACTCAGGGACAGGGGGCAGGCTACACCTTC

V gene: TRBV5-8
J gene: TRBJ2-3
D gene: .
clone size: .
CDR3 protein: CASSFTALAGTDTQYF
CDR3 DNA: TGTGCCAGCAGCTTTACAGCCCTAGCTGGTACAGATACGCAGTATTTT

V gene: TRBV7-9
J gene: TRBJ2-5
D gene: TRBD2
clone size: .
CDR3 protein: CASSLGLQSGGGETQYF
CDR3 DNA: TGTGCCAGCAGCTTAGGCCTACAGTCGGGGGGGGGAGAGACCCAGTACTTC

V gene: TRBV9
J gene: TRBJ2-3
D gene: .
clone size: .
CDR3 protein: CASSVEAGTQYF
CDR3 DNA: TGTGCCAGCAGCGTAGAGGCGGGTACGCAGTATTTT

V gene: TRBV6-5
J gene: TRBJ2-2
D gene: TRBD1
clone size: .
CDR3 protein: CASSYYGTGVGELFF
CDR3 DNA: TGTGCCAGCAGTTATTACGGGACAGGGGTGGGGGAGCTGTTTTTT

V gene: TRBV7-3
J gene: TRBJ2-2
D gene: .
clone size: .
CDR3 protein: CASSLDRVGSEELFF
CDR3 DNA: TGTGCCAGCAGCTTAGATAGGGTGGGGTCCGAGGAGCTGTTTTTT

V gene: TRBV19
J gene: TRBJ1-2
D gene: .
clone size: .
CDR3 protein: CASSISAGEDGYTF
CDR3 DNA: TGTGCCAGTAGTATCTCGGCAGGGGAGGATGGCTACACCTTC

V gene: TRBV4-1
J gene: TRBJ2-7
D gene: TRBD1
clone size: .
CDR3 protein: CASSQDSTGEYYEQYF
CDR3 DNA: TGCGCCAGCAGCCAAGATTCTACAGGGGAGTACTACGAGCAGTACTTC

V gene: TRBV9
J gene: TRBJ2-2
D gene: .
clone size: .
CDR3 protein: CASSFGPNTGELFF
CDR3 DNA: TGTGCCAGCAGCTTTGGGCCGAACACCGGGGAGCTGTTTTTT

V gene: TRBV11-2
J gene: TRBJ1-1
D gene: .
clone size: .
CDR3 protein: CASSLGMRDTEAFF
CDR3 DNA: TGTGCCAGCAGCTTAGGCATGAGGGACACTGAAGCTTTCTTT

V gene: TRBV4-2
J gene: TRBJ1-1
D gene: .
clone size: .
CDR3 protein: CASSHLKGPETVNTEAFF
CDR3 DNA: TGTGCCAGCAGCCATCTTAAAGGGCCCGAGACGGTGAACACTGAAGCTTTCTTT

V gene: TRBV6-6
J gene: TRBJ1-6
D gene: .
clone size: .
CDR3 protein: CASSYTPSATNSPLHF
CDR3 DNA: TGTGCCAGCAGTTATACCCCCAGTGCTACCAATTCACCCCTCCACTTT

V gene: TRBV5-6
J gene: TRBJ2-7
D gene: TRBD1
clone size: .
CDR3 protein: CASSGPGQRRYEQYF
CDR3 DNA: TGTGCCAGCAGCGGACCGGGACAGCGACGCTACGAGCAGTACTTC

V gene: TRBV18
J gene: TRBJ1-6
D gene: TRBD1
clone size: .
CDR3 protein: CASSPIGDSSSYNSPLHF
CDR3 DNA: TGTGCCAGCTCACCAATAGGGGACAGTAGCTCCTATAATTCACCCCTCCACTTT

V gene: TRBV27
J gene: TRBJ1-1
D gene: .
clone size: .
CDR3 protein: CASSPDRPTEDTEAFF
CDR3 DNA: TGTGCCAGCAGTCCCGACCGCCCGACAGAGGACACTGAAGCTTTCTTT

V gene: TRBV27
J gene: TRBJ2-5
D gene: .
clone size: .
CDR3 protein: CASSLYTQETQYF
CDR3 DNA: TGTGCCAGCAGTTTATATACCCAAGAGACCCAGTACTTC

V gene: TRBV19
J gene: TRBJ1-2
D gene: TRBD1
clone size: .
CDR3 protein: CASSRDRDYGYTF
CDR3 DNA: TGTGCCAGTAGTCGGGACAGGGACTATGGCTACACCTTC

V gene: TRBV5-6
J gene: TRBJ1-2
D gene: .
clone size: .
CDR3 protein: CASSFTNRVRYGYTF
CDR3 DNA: TGTGCCAGCAGCTTCACTAACAGGGTTAGGTATGGCTACACCTTC

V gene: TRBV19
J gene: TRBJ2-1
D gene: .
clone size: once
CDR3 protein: CASSAIQLSSYNEQFF
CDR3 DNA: TGTGCCAGTAGTGCGATACAGCTTAGCTCCTACAATGAGCAGTTCTTC

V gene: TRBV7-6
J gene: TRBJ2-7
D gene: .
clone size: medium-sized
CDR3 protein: CASSSGTGPREQYF
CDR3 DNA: TGTGCCAGCAGCTCCGGGACGGGTCCAAGAGAGCAGTACTTC

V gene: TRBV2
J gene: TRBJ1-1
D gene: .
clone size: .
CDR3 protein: CASRLQPNTEAFF
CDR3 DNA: TGTGCCAGCAGGTTACAACCGAACACTGAAGCTTTCTTT

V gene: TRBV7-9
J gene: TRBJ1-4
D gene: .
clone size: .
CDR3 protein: CASSLGRYPGGEKLFF
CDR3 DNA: TGTGCCAGCAGCTTAGGTCGGTACCCCGGGGGTGAAAAACTGTTTTTT

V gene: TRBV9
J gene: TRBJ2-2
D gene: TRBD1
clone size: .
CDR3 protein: CASSLRTGVLTGELFF
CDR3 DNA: TGTGCCAGCAGCCTTCGGACAGGGGTCCTTACCGGGGAGCTGTTTTTT

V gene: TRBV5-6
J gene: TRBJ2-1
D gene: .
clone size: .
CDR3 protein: CASSLVYLTGDEQFF
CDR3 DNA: TGTGCCAGCAGCTTGGTATACCTTACTGGAGATGAGCAGTTCTTC

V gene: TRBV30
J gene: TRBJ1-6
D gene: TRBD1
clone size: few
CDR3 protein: CAWSQDRGLSPLHF
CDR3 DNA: TGTGCCTGGAGTCAGGACAGGGGGCTATCACCCCTCCACTTT

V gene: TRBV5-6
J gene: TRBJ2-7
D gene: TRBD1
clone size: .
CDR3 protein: CASSLAGTGGLYEQYF
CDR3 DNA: TGTGCCAGCAGCTTGGCTGGGACAGGGGGCCTCTACGAGCAGTACTTC

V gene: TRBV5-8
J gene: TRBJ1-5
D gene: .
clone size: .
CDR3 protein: CASSLRGESNQPQHF
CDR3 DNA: TGTGCCAGCAGCTTGCGGGGGGAAAGCAATCAGCCCCAGCATTTT

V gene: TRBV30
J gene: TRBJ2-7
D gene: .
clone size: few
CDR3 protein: CAWSSVADKQYF
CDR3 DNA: TGTGCCTGGAGTTCCGTGGCAGACAAGCAGTACTTC

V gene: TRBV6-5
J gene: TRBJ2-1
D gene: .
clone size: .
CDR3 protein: CASQTRGQGNEQFF
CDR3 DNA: TGTGCCAGCCAAACCCGGGGGCAGGGAAATGAGCAGTTCTTC

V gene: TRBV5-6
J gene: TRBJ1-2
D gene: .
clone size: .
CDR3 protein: CASSPGSPYGYTF
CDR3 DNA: TGTGCCAGCAGCCCCGGGAGTCCCTATGGCTACACCTTC

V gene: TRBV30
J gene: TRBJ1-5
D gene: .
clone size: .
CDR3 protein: CAWSVKGMGTQHF
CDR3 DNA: TGTGCCTGGAGTGTAAAAGGGATGGGGACCCAGCATTTT

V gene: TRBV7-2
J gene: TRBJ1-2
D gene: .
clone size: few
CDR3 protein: CASSLAAAQGYTF
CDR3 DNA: TGTGCCAGCAGCTTGGCAGCAGCCCAGGGCTACACCTTC

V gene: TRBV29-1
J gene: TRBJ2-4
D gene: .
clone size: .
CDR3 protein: CSGADVAKNIQYF
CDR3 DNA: TGCAGCGGCGCAGATGTAGCCAAAAACATTCAGTACTTC

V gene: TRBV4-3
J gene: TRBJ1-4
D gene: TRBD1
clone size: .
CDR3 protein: CASSQDLGRGDEKLFF
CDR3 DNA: TGCGCCAGCAGCCAAGATTTGGGCAGGGGGGATGAAAAACTGTTTTTT

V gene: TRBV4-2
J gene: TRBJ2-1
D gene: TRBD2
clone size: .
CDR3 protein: CASSQQTSGGNYNEQFF
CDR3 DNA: TGTGCCAGCAGTCAACAGACTAGCGGGGGGAACTACAATGAGCAGTTCTTC

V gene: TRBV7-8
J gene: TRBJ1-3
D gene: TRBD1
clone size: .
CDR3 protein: CASSPVSQGFSKRTIYF
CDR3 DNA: TGTGCCAGCAGCCCCGTATCACAGGGGTTTTCAAAACGCACCATATATTTT

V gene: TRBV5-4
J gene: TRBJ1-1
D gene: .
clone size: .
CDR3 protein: CASSVQGRLGGTEAFF
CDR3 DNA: TGTGCCAGCAGCGTACAGGGAAGACTGGGCGGGACTGAAGCTTTCTTT